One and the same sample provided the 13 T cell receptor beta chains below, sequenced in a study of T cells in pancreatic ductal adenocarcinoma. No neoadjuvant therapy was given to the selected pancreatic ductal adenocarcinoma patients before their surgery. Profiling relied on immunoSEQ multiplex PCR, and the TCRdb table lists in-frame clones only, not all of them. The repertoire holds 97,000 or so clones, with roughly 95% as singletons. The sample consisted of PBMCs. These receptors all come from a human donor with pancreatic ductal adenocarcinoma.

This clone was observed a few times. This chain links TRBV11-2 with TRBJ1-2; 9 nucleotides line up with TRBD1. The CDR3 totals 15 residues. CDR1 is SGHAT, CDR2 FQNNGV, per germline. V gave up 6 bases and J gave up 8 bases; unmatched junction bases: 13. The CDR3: CASRAIQGAHKGYTF. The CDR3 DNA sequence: TGTGCCAGCAGGGCCATACAGGGGGCACATAAGGGCTACACCTTC.

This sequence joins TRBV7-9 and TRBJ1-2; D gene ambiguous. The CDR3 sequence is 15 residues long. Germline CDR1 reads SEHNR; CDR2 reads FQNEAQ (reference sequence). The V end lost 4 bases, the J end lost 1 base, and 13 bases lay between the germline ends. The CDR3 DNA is TGTGCCAGCAGCTACACAGAGACACATAACTATGGCTACACCTTC. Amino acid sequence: CASSYTETHNYGYTF.

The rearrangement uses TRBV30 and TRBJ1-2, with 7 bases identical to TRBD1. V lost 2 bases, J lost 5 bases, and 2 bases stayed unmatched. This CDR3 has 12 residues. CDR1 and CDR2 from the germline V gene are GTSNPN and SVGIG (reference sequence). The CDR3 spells CAWSPQGYGYTF. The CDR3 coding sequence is TGTGCCTGGAGTCCACAGGGGTATGGCTACACCTTC.

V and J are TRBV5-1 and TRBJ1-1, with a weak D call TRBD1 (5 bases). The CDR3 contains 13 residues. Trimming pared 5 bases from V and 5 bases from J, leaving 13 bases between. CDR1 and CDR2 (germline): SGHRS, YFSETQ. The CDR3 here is CASRTGDLTEAFF. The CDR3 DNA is TGCGCCAGCAGAACGGGGGATTTGACTGAAGCTTTCTTT.

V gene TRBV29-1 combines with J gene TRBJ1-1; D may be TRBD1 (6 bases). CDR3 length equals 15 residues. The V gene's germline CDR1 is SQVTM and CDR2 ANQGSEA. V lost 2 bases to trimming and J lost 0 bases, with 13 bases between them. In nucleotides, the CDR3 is TGCAGCGTTGAAAGGGACACAAACATGAACACTGAAGCTTTCTTT. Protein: CSVERDTNMNTEAFF.

This CDR3 reads CATSTPPLAGLYNEQFF. The CDR3 DNA is TGTGCCACCAGCACACCCCCTCTAGCGGGACTCTACAATGAGCAGTTCTTC. This sequence joins TRBV15 and TRBJ2-1, with 9 bases aligning to TRBD2. The V and J ends lost 4 bases and 3 bases, in that order; junction bases with no gene match: 10. Germline CDR1 is LNHNV and CDR2 is YYDKDF (reference sequence). The CDR3 has 17 amino acids.

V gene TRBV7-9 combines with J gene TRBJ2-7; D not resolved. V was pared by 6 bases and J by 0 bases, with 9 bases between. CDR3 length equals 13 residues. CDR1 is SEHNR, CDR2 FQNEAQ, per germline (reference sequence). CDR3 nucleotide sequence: TGTGCCAGCAGTACTTCCTACTCCTACGAGCAGTACTTC. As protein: CASSTSYSYEQYF. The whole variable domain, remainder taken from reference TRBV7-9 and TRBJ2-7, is DTGVSQNPRHKITKRGQNVTFRCDPISEHNRLYWYRQTLGQGPEFLTYFQNEAQLEKSRLLSDRFSAERPKGSFSTLEIQRTEQGDSAMYLCASSTSYSYEQYFGPGTRLTVT.

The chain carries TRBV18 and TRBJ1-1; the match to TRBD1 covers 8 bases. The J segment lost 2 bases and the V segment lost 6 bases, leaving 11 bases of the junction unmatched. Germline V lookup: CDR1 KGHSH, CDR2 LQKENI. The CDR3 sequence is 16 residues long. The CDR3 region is CASSLQPQGENTEAFF. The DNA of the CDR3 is TGTGCCAGCTCGCTTCAACCACAGGGGGAAAACACTGAAGCTTTCTTT.

The CDR3 DNA reads TGTGCCAGCAACGGCGGGGAGGGCTACACCTTC. This encodes CASNGGEGYTF. This rearrangement joins TRBV27 to TRBJ1-2; D unclear. The V end was cut by 7 bases, the J end by 8 bases, with 11 bases between. This CDR3 region has 11 residues. The germline V gene encodes CDR1 MNHEY and CDR2 SMNVEV (reference sequence).

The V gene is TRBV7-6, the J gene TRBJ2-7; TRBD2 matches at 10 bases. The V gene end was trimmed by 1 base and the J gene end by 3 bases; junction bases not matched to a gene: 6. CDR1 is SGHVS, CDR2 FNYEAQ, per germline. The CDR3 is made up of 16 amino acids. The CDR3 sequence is CASSLVSGTSVYEQYF. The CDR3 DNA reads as TGTGCCAGCAGCTTAGTGAGTGGGACTAGCGTCTACGAGCAGTACTTC.

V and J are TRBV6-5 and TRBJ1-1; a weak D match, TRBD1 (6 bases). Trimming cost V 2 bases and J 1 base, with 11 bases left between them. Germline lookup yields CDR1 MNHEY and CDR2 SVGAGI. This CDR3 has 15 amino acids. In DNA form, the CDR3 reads TGTGCCAGCAGTTACGACGGGACACCGAACACTGAAGCTTTCTTT. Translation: CASSYDGTPNTEAFF.

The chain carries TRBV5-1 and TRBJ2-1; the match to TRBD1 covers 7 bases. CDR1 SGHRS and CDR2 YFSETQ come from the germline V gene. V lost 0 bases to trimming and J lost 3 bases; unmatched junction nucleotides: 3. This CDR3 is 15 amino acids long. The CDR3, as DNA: TGCGCCAGCAGCTTGGCCGGGACAGTCTACAATGAGCAGTTCTTC. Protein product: CASSLAGTVYNEQFF.

This chain's CDR3 is CASSEFAGAQETQYF. CDR3 bases: TGTGCCAGCAGTGAATTTGCAGGGGCTCAGGAGACCCAGTACTTC. The chain has TRBV25-1 and TRBJ2-5, with D tentatively TRBD1 (6 bases). Trimming took 1 base from V and 5 from J, leaving 14 bases between them. This CDR3 is built from 15 residues. Germline V gene sequence: CDR1 MGHDK, CDR2 SYGVNS.